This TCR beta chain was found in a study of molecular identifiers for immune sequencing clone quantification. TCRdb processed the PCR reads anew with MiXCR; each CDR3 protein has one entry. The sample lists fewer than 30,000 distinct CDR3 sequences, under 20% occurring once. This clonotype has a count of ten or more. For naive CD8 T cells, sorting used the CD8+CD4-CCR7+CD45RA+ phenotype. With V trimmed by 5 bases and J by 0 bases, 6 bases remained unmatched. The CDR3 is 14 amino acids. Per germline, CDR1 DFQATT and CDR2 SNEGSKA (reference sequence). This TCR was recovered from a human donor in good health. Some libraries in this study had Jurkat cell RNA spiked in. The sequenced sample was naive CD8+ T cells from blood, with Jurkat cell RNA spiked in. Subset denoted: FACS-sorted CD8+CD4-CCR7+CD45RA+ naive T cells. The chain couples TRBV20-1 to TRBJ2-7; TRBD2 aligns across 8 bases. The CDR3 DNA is TGCAGTGCTCCGGGGGGGACCTCCTCCTACGAGCAGTACTTC. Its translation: CSAPGGTSSYEQYF.